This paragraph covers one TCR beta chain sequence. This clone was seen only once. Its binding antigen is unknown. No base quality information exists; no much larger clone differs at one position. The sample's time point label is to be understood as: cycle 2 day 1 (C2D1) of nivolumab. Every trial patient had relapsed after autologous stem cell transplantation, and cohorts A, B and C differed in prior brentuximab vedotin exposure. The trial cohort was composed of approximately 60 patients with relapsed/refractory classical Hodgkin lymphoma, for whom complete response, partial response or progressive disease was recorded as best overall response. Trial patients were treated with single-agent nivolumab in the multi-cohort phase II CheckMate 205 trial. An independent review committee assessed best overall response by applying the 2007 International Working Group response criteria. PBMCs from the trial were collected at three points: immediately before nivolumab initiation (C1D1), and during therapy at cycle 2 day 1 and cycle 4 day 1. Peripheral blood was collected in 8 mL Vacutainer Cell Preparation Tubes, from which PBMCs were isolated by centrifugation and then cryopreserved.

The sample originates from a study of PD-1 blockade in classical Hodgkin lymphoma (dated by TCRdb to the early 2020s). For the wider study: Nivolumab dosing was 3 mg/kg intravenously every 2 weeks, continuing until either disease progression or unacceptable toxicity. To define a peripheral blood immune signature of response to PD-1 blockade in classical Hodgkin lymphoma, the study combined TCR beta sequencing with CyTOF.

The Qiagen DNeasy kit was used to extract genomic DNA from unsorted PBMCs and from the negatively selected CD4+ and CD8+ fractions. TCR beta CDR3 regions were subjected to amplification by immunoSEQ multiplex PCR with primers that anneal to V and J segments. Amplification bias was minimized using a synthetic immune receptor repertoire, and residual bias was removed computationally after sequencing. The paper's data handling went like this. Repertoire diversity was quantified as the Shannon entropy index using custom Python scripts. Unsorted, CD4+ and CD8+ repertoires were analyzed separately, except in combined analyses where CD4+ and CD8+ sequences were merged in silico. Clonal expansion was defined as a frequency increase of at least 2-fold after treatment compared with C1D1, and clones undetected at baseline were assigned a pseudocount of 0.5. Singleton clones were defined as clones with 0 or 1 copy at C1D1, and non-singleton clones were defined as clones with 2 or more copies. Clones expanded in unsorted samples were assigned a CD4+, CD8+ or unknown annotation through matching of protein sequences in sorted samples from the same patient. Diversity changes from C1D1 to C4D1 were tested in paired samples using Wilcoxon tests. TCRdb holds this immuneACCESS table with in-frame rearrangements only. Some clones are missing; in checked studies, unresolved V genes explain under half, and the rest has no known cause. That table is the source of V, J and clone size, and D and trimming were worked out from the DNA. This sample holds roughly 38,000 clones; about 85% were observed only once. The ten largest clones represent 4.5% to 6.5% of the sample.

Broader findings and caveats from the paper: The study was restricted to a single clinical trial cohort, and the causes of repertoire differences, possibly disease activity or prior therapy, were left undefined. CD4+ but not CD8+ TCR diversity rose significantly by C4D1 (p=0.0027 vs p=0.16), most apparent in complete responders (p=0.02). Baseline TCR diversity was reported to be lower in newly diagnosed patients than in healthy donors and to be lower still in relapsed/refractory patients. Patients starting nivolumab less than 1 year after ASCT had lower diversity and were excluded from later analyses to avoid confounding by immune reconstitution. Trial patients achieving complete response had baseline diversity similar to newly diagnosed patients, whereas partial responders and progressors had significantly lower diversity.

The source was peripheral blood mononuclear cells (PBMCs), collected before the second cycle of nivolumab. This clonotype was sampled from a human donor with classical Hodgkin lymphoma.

In nucleotide form, the sequence is TGTGCCATCAGTGGGGGTCTTAACTATGGCTACACCTTC. It encodes CAISGGLNYGYTF. The V gene is TRBV10-3 and the J gene is TRBJ1-2, with the D gene uncertain. Trimming costs V 4 bases and J 1 base, and their ends lie 7 bases apart. The germline V gene supplies CDR1 ENHRY and CDR2 SYGVKD. Inclusive of the bounding cysteine and phenylalanine, the CDR3 is 13 residues long. Kept here is only the CDR3 DNA, which spans 39 bases and is read in frame from base 1.